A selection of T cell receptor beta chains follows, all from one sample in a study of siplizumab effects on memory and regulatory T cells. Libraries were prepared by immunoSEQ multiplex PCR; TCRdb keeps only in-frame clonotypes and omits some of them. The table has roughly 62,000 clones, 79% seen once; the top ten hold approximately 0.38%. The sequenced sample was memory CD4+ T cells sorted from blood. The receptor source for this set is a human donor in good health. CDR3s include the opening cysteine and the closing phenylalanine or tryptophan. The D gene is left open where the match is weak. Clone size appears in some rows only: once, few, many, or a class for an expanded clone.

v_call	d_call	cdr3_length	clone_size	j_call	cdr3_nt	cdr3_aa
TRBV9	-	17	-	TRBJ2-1	TGTGCCAGCAGCGCCTCACCTCATTCCAGCTCCTACAATGAGCAGTTCTTC	CASSASPHSSSYNEQFF
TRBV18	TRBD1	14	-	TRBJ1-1	TGTGCCAGCTCAGCGGGACAGCAGAACACTGAAGCTTTCTTT	CASSAGQQNTEAFF
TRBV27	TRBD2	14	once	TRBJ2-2	TGTGCCAGCAGGGCGGGGGGGCGGACCGGGGAGCTGTTTTTT	CASRAGGRTGELFF
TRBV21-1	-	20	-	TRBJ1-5	TGTGCCAGCAGCCCACACGGCCAGGGGACAGGGGTTTATAGCAATCAGCCCCAGCATTTT	CASSPHGQGTGVYSNQPQHF
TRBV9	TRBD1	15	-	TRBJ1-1	TGTGCCAGCAGCGTAGATTTGGGACAGGGTCCTGAAGCTTTCTTT	CASSVDLGQGPEAFF
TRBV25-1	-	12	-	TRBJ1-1	TGTGCCAGCATCCCAACGACGGGTGAAGCTTTCTTT	CASIPTTGEAFF
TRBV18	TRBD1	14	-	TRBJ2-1	TGTGCCAGCTCTTGGACAGGTATCTACAATGAGCAGTTCTTC	CASSWTGIYNEQFF
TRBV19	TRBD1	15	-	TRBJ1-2	TGTGCCAGTAGTACCGAGACAGGGGGTAACTATGGCTACACCTTC	CASSTETGGNYGYTF
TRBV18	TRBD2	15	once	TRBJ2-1	TGTGCCAGCTCACCACTAGCGGGACCCTACAATGAGCAGTTCTTC	CASSPLAGPYNEQFF
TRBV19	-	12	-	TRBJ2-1	TGTGCCAGTAGTATCAGGGCCAATGAGCAGTTCTTC	CASSIRANEQFF
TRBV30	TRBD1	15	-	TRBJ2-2	TGTGCCTGGAGTGTATTGGACAGGGCCAGCGGGGAGCTGTTTTTT	CAWSVLDRASGELFF
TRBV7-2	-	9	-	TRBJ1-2	TGTGCCAGCAATGGCCGTCCTTACTTC	CASNGRPYF
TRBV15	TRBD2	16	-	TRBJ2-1	TGTGCCACCAGCAAGGGCGGGCTAGCGGCCTCAAATGAGCAGTTCTTC	CATSKGGLAASNEQFF
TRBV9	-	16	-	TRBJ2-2	TGTGCCAGCAGCCCCCGCGGGCAGGGGGGCACCGGGGAGCTGTTTTTT	CASSPRGQGGTGELFF
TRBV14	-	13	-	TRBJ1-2	TGTGCCAGCAGCCAAATCGAAAATGATGGCTACACCTTC	CASSQIENDGYTF
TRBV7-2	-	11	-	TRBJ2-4	TGTGCCAGCACGCCGTCAAACATTCAGTACTTC	CASTPSNIQYF
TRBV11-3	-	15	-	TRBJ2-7	TGTGCCAGCAGCTTAGCGGCGGGGTTAGTCTACGAGCAGTACTTC	CASSLAAGLVYEQYF
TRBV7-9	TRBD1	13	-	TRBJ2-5	TGTGCCAGCACCCCGACAGGGGAAGAGACCCAGTACTTC	CASTPTGEETQYF
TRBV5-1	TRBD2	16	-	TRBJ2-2	TGCGCCAGCAGCCGTGGAGGACTAGTCGGCACCGGGGAGCTGTTTTTT	CASSRGGLVGTGELFF
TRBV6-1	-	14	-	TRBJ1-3	TGTGCCAGCGCCAGTGGGGCGGCTGGAAACACCATATATTTT	CASASGAAGNTIYF
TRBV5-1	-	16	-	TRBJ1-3	TGCGCCAGCAGCTTGGCAGGGACGGACTCTGGAAACACCATATATTTT	CASSLAGTDSGNTIYF
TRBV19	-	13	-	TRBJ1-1	TGTGCCGCGAGACAGCAACAGAACACTGAAGCTTTCTTT	CAARQQQNTEAFF
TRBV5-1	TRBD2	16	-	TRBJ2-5	TGCGCCAGCAGCTTGGTCCCTAGCGGGGGTCAAGAGACCCAGTACTTC	CASSLVPSGGQETQYF
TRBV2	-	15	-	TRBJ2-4	TGTGCCAGCACTAGGCTTCAGGCTAACAAAAACATTCAGTACTTC	CASTRLQANKNIQYF
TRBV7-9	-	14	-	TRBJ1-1	TGTGCCGGTACCGGGCAGATGAGCAACACTGAAGCTTTCTTT	CAGTGQMSNTEAFF